This T cell receptor (beta chain) was identified in a study of naive and memory T cell subsets. This clonotype was counted at least ten times. The CDR3 extends over 12 amino acids. V lost 1 base and J lost 8, with 5 bases in between. Germline assignment: CDR1 MDHEN and CDR2 SYDVKM. Ligated cDNA underwent four rounds of PCR with nested alpha and beta constant region primers and SP2. TCRdb re-called the UMI-ligation and nested PCR reads through MiXCR, storing one row per CDR3 protein. The sample yields around 20,000 distinct CDR3 sequences, roughly 6% seen once. Treatment meaning: skin biopsy from PPD injection site in Mantoux-positive individual. TCR cDNA received a 3' ligated oligonucleotide that carried a UMI. Individuals with a positive Mantoux test gave biopsies from PPD-injected skin.

The genes are TRBV28 and TRBJ1-4; D is uncertain. The sequence was obtained from an adult in good health. The input for sequencing was skin, taken from a tuberculin skin test site. In DNA, the CDR3 is TGTGCCAGCAGTTTATCTGTGGAAAAACTGTTTTTT. It encodes CASSLSVEKLFF.